These 16 T cell receptor beta chains were sequenced from one sample in a study of blood T cells in healthy people across ages (dated by TCRdb to between 2014 and 2017). The library relied on 5' RACE. Sequencing instrument: Illumina HiSeq 2500. A second PCR of about 7 to 12 cycles was run with a J-beta primer mix and a sample-barcoded 5' primer. TCRdb trimmed public reads at Q25 via fastp, called clones via MiXCR and kept in-frame beta chains. CDR3 protein duplicates are merged, each entry listing the most common genes and DNA. For this sample there are approximately 880,000 distinct CDR3 sequences; under 50% appear just once. The biggest ten clones account for 13% of the sample. The sequenced material came from blood. Receptor source: a man aged 25 to 40 in good health.

CDR3 in DNA: TGCAGTGCCCGCAGGAGGGAGGCGAACACTGAAGCTTTCTTT. Its translation: CSARRREANTEAFF. The chain carries TRBV20-1 and TRBJ1-1; no clear D gene. CDR1 and CDR2 from the germline V gene are DFQATT and SNEGSKA (reference sequence). The CDR3 loop spans 14 amino acids. The V and J ends lost 6 bases and 1 base respectively, with 15 bases between them.

The gene calls are TRBV4-1 and TRBJ1-6, with 7 bases identical to TRBD1. Losses at the gene ends were 4 bases for V and 9 bases for J; bases not matched to a gene: 9. Germline values: CDR1 MGHRA, CDR2 YSYEKL. This CDR3 region has 15 residues. Here the CDR3 DNA reads TGCGCCAGCAGCCCCCCCGACAGGGTTAGTTCACCCCTCCACTTT. Its protein product is CASSPPDRVSSPLHF.

This clonotype was counted only a few times. The CDR3 sequence: CSARGGRRYEQYF. The DNA of the CDR3 is TGCAGTGCTAGAGGCGGACGGCGCTACGAGCAGTACTTC. The V call is TRBV20-1, the J call TRBJ2-7, with D unclear. This CDR3 has 13 amino acids. The V gene's germline CDR1 is DFQATT and CDR2 SNEGSKA (reference sequence). Trimming removed 1 base from V and 3 bases from J, with 10 bases in between.

The chain joins TRBV27 to TRBJ2-7, with a tentative D call TRBD2 (5 bases). The CDR3 runs to 15 residues. Germline V gene lookup returns CDR1 MNHEY and CDR2 SMNVEV (reference sequence). V lost 5 bases to trimming and J lost 3 bases, with 17 bases between them. CDR3 bases: TGTGCCAGCAGTATTTCGGGGTCCGTTGTCTACGAGCAGTACTTC. This translates into CASSISGSVVYEQYF.

The J gene is TRBJ2-4, the V gene TRBV28; perhaps TRBD1 as D (6 bases). CDR3 length equals 13 residues. The germline gives CDR1 MDHEN, CDR2 SYDVKM. Deletions cut 5 bases from V and 13 bases from J, with 18 bases between. The chain's CDR3 is CASSRDGTQGQYF. The DNA for the CDR3 is TGTGCCAGCAGTAGGGACGGTACCCAGGGGCAGTACTTC.

Written as DNA, the CDR3 is TGTGCCAGCAGCCCCCGGACAGGGAGCCTCACTGAAGCTTTCTTT. This gives the protein CASSPRTGSLTEAFF. This chain links TRBV7-9 with TRBJ1-1; 8 bases line up with TRBD1. The V gene end was trimmed by 5 bases and the J gene end by 4 bases; junction bases not matched to a gene: 9. The CDR3 is 15 residues long. Germline CDR1 reads SEHNR; CDR2 reads FQNEAQ (reference sequence).

This clonotype was found a few times. The chain combines TRBV28 with TRBJ2-7, with D tentatively TRBD1 (7 bases). The CDR3 length is 12 residues. V was pared by 5 bases and J by 11 bases, with 16 bases between. Germline CDR1 reads MDHEN; CDR2 reads SYDVKM. The CDR3 DNA reads TGTGCCAGCAGTCCTTCGACAGGGAGGAAGTACTTC. Protein sequence: CASSPSTGRKYF.

This chain joins TRBV6-2 or TRBV6-3 and TRBJ1-6; 7 nucleotides align to TRBD1. The CDR3 contains 13 residues. The V gene's germline CDR1 is MNHEY and CDR2 SVGEGT. Trimming removed 7 bases from V and 6 bases from J; junction bases left unmatched: 3. In DNA, the CDR3 is TGTGCCAGCAAGGGACAGCCTAATTCACCCCTCCACTTT. This sequence encodes CASKGQPNSPLHF.

The rearrangement joins TRBV20-1 to TRBJ1-2; D perhaps matches TRBD1 (6 bases). CDR1 and CDR2 from the germline V gene are DFQATT and SNEGSKA (reference sequence). V shed 3 bases and J shed 4 bases, with 15 bases lying between them. This CDR3 contains 14 residues. The CDR3: CSASESGHVYGYTF. For the CDR3, the DNA is TGCAGTGCTAGCGAATCGGGACACGTCTATGGCTACACCTTC.

J is TRBJ1-2 and V is TRBV4-3; D is unclear. Germline loops: CDR1 LGHNA, CDR2 YSLEER. CDR3 length: 15 residues. With 0 bases removed from V and 8 bases from J, the gap between germline ends came to 16 bases. The CDR3 DNA reads TGCGCCAGCAGCCAAGATCCGGCGGGCCTGCGCGGCTACACCTTC. Its protein is CASSQDPAGLRGYTF.

V usage is TRBV12-3 or TRBV12-4 and J usage is TRBJ2-1, with D possibly being TRBD2 (7 bases). V was pared by 3 bases and J by 3 bases, with 12 bases between. This CDR3 is 15 amino acids long. CDR3 DNA: TGTGCCAGCAGTTTGAGGCGGGGGCTCTACAATGAGCAGTTCTTC. Protein: CASSLRRGLYNEQFF.

The chain couples TRBV29-1 to TRBJ2-3; 8 bases agree with TRBD2. The germline gives CDR1 SQVTM, CDR2 ANQGSEA. The CDR3 loop spans 17 amino acids. The V segment lost 0 bases and the J segment 3 bases; nucleotides outside the gene matches: 11. CDR3 protein: CSVEDLSGRVTTDTQYF. The CDR3 nucleotides read TGCAGCGTTGAAGATCTGAGCGGGAGAGTTACTACAGATACGCAGTATTTT.

This clonotype was seen more than once but under ten times. V gene TRBV12-3 or TRBV12-4 combines with J gene TRBJ2-7, with D maybe TRBD1 (6 bases). Between the trimmed V and J ends, which lost 4 bases and 3 bases, there was a span of 13 bases. The CDR3 is 14 amino acids. The CDR3 DNA sequence: TGTGCCAGCAGTTACGTGACAGGTAGCTACGAGCAGTACTTC. Translated, it gives CASSYVTGSYEQYF.

The CDR3 loop reads CSAARRVAGETQYF. The CDR3 coding sequence is TGCAGTGCTGCGCGGCGGGTAGCTGGAGAGACCCAGTACTTC. This chain connects TRBV20-1 to TRBJ2-7; possibly TRBD2 for D (5 bases). The J call may not be correct, given that the DNA end is closer to TRBJ2-5. This CDR3 is 14 amino acids long. Germline values: CDR1 DFQATT, CDR2 SNEGSKA (reference sequence).

The chain combines TRBV6-6 with TRBJ2-1, with D unresolved. Germline values: CDR1 MNHNY, CDR2 SVGAGI (reference sequence). Trimming shortened V by 7 bases and J by 0 bases, and 13 bases separated the two germline ends. The CDR3 runs to 15 residues. The CDR3 DNA is TGTGCCAGCATTCTCGTTGGTGTCTCCTACAATGAGCAGTTCTTC. Encoded protein: CASILVGVSYNEQFF.

A word on this clonotype: This may come from a read error, since a much larger clone is one base off. The chain couples TRBV29-1 to TRBJ1-2; a possible D gene is TRBD1 (5 bases). Per the germline V gene, CDR1 is SQVTM and CDR2 is ANQGSEA. The V and J ends lost 7 bases and 4 bases respectively, with 22 bases between them. The CDR3 covers 15 residues. CDR3 protein: CSALRLGGESYGYTF. As DNA, the CDR3 is TGCAGCGCCCTGAGGTTGGGGGGAGAGAGCTATGGCTACACCTTC.